A selection of T cell receptor beta chains follows, all from one sample in a study of T cell responses to AZD1222 COVID-19 vaccine. Measured with immunoSEQ multiplex PCR; TCRdb has only the in-frame clones, and not every one. The sample includes about 84,000 clones, 70% to 90% seen only once; the top ten take over 1.2%. The material was peripheral blood, obtained on day 0 of AZD1222 vaccination. All receptors derive from an adult in good health. The CDR3 runs from the conserved cysteine through the conserved F or W. D genes are given only for firm matches. Size values are once, few and many counts, or a class for expanded clones, and some rows have none.

cdr3_nt: TGCAGCGTTGGTGCTGCGACAGGAAACTCTGGAAACACCATATATTTT; cdr3_aa: CSVGAATGNSGNTIYF; d_call: NA; j_call: TRBJ1-3; clone_size: NA; v_call: TRBV29-1
cdr3_nt: TGCGCCAGCAGCTGGGGGACTAGCGGAGCGGATGAGCAGTTCTTC; cdr3_aa: CASSWGTSGADEQFF; d_call: TRBD2; j_call: TRBJ2-1; clone_size: NA; v_call: TRBV5-1
cdr3_nt: TGTGCCAGCTCACTTTACACAGATACGCAGTATTTT; cdr3_aa: CASSLYTDTQYF; d_call: NA; j_call: TRBJ2-3; clone_size: NA; v_call: TRBV18
cdr3_nt: TGTGCCAGCAGCTCCAAAGCGGGAGGGTCCACCGGGGAGCTGTTTTTT; cdr3_aa: CASSSKAGGSTGELFF; d_call: TRBD2; j_call: TRBJ2-2; clone_size: NA; v_call: TRBV7-3
cdr3_nt: TGTGCCAGCAGCCAAGACACGAGGGGGACCAATGAGCAGTTCTTC; cdr3_aa: CASSQDTRGTNEQFF; d_call: NA; j_call: TRBJ2-1; clone_size: NA; v_call: TRBV3-1/TRBV3-2
cdr3_nt: TGTGCCAGCTCACCATCCGGGGAGCTGTTTTTT; cdr3_aa: CASSPSGELFF; d_call: NA; j_call: TRBJ2-2; clone_size: NA; v_call: TRBV18
cdr3_nt: TGTGCCACCAGTGACCCCACCGGGACAGGGTTCTCTGGAAACACCATATATTTT; cdr3_aa: CATSDPTGTGFSGNTIYF; d_call: TRBD1; j_call: TRBJ1-3; clone_size: NA; v_call: TRBV24-1
cdr3_nt: TGTGCCAGCAGTTACCCCGGCAAACACTCTGGAAACACCATATATTTT; cdr3_aa: CASSYPGKHSGNTIYF; d_call: NA; j_call: TRBJ1-3; clone_size: NA; v_call: TRBV6-6
cdr3_nt: TGTGTCACTGAGTCTAACTATGGCTACACCTTC; cdr3_aa: CVTESNYGYTF; d_call: NA; j_call: TRBJ1-2; clone_size: NA; v_call: TRBV5-8
cdr3_nt: TGTGCCAGTAGTGGGGACACCACTCGGACAGCCCAGCATTTT; cdr3_aa: CASSGDTTRTAQHF; d_call: NA; j_call: TRBJ1-5; clone_size: NA; v_call: TRBV19
cdr3_nt: TGTGCCAGCAGCTTTTATAGCGGTTCCTACGAGCAGTACTTC; cdr3_aa: CASSFYSGSYEQYF; d_call: NA; j_call: TRBJ2-7; clone_size: NA; v_call: TRBV5-6
cdr3_nt: TGTGCCAGCAGTGTCGGACTAGCGGGAGGAGCGTCCTACGAGCAGTACTTC; cdr3_aa: CASSVGLAGGASYEQYF; d_call: TRBD2; j_call: TRBJ2-7; clone_size: NA; v_call: TRBV25-1
cdr3_nt: TGCGCCAGCAGCTGGGGGGCTAGCAATCAGCCCCAGCATTTT; cdr3_aa: CASSWGASNQPQHF; d_call: NA; j_call: TRBJ1-5; clone_size: NA; v_call: TRBV4-1
cdr3_nt: TGTGCCAGCAGACCCCGCCTTTGGGAGACCCAGTACTTC; cdr3_aa: CASRPRLWETQYF; d_call: NA; j_call: TRBJ2-5; clone_size: few; v_call: TRBV27
cdr3_nt: TGTGCCAGTAGTATAGCGGAGTTTTGGGGCAATCAGCCCCAGCATTTT; cdr3_aa: CASSIAEFWGNQPQHF; d_call: NA; j_call: TRBJ1-5; clone_size: NA; v_call: TRBV19
cdr3_nt: TGCGCCAGCAGGGGCGGGACGCAGGACGGCTACACCTTC; cdr3_aa: CASRGGTQDGYTF; d_call: NA; j_call: TRBJ1-2; clone_size: NA; v_call: TRBV5-1
cdr3_nt: TGTGCCAGTAGTATAGTTCGGTTCATGAACACTGAAGCTTTCTTT; cdr3_aa: CASSIVRFMNTEAFF; d_call: NA; j_call: TRBJ1-1; clone_size: NA; v_call: TRBV19
cdr3_nt: TGTGCCAGTAGTATAGACGGGACGGAGAATCAGCCCCAGCATTTT; cdr3_aa: CASSIDGTENQPQHF; d_call: NA; j_call: TRBJ1-5; clone_size: NA; v_call: TRBV19
cdr3_nt: TGTGCCAGCAGCTTAGGAGCCAGCTCCTACAATGAGCAGTTCTTC; cdr3_aa: CASSLGASSYNEQFF; d_call: NA; j_call: TRBJ2-1; clone_size: once; v_call: TRBV7-9
cdr3_nt: TGTGCCAGCAGCTTAAACGGGGGACCTGATTCACCCCTCCACTTT; cdr3_aa: CASSLNGGPDSPLHF; d_call: NA; j_call: TRBJ1-6; clone_size: NA; v_call: TRBV11-2
cdr3_nt: TGTGCCAGCACCGTCGGGACAGGGGGCTCGGGTGAAAAACTGTTTTTT; cdr3_aa: CASTVGTGGSGEKLFF; d_call: TRBD1; j_call: TRBJ1-4; clone_size: once; v_call: TRBV2
cdr3_nt: TGCGCCAGCAGAAACACATACAGGGGCTCCTACGAGCAGTACTTC; cdr3_aa: CASRNTYRGSYEQYF; d_call: TRBD1; j_call: TRBJ2-7; clone_size: NA; v_call: TRBV5-1
cdr3_nt: TGTGCCATCAGTGTGGGGGGAGGGCGAAATGAAGCTTTCTTT; cdr3_aa: CAISVGGGRNEAFF; d_call: NA; j_call: TRBJ1-1; clone_size: NA; v_call: TRBV10-3
cdr3_nt: TGTGCCTGGAGTGTCGAGCGGGGGCTTTACAATGAGCAGTTCTTC; cdr3_aa: CAWSVERGLYNEQFF; d_call: TRBD2; j_call: TRBJ2-1; clone_size: NA; v_call: TRBV30
cdr3_nt: TGTGCCAGCAGCCAAGATCATAGGTTAGCGGCATACAATGAGCAGTTCTTC; cdr3_aa: CASSQDHRLAAYNEQFF; d_call: NA; j_call: TRBJ2-1; clone_size: NA; v_call: TRBV3-1/TRBV3-2
cdr3_nt: TGTGCCAGCTCAACCGGGACAGGGGCCTACGAGCAGTACTTC; cdr3_aa: CASSTGTGAYEQYF; d_call: TRBD1; j_call: TRBJ2-7; clone_size: NA; v_call: TRBV18
cdr3_nt: TGTGCCACCAGCAGAGAAAGGGTATCCTACTCCGCCTCCTACGAGCAGTACTTC; cdr3_aa: CATSRERVSYSASYEQYF; d_call: NA; j_call: TRBJ2-7; clone_size: NA; v_call: TRBV15
cdr3_nt: TGTGCCAGCAGCTTAGGGCTAGCGGGAGTTGAGCAGTACTTC; cdr3_aa: CASSLGLAGVEQYF; d_call: TRBD2; j_call: TRBJ2-7; clone_size: NA; v_call: TRBV7-9
cdr3_nt: TGTGCCAGCAGCCAGGCAAGACAGTTCTTGTTCTTC; cdr3_aa: CASSQARQFLFF; d_call: NA; j_call: TRBJ2-1; clone_size: NA; v_call: TRBV14
cdr3_nt: TGTGCCAGTAGTACCGGACAGGGACAGACTGAAGCTTTCTTT; cdr3_aa: CASSTGQGQTEAFF; d_call: TRBD1; j_call: TRBJ1-1; clone_size: NA; v_call: TRBV19
cdr3_nt: TGTGCCAGCTCCCCAGGACTAGCATCTAGCACAGATACGCAGTATTTT; cdr3_aa: CASSPGLASSTDTQYF; d_call: TRBD2; j_call: TRBJ2-3; clone_size: NA; v_call: TRBV7-9
cdr3_nt: TGTGCCAGCAGACAGGACGGAAACACCATATATTTT; cdr3_aa: CASRQDGNTIYF; d_call: NA; j_call: TRBJ1-3; clone_size: NA; v_call: TRBV12-3/TRBV12-4
cdr3_nt: TGTGCCAGCAGCCTAGAGGGGGGACATCCGTTTGATCAGCCCCAGCATTTT; cdr3_aa: CASSLEGGHPFDQPQHF; d_call: NA; j_call: TRBJ1-5; clone_size: NA; v_call: TRBV7-3
cdr3_nt: TGTGCCAGCAGCTTACAGTCGAGGGCCGGGCTAGATACGCAGTATTTT; cdr3_aa: CASSLQSRAGLDTQYF; d_call: NA; j_call: TRBJ2-3; clone_size: NA; v_call: TRBV7-2
cdr3_nt: TGCAGCGTCGCGAACCCGGGACTAGTGATCGAGCAGTACTTC; cdr3_aa: CSVANPGLVIEQYF; d_call: TRBD2; j_call: TRBJ2-7; clone_size: once; v_call: TRBV29-1
cdr3_nt: TGCGCCAGCAGCCAAAGACAGGGGGCCTACGAGCAGTACTTC; cdr3_aa: CASSQRQGAYEQYF; d_call: TRBD1; j_call: TRBJ2-7; clone_size: NA; v_call: TRBV4-3
cdr3_nt: TGTGCCAGCAGCCCGAACGGGAACGTCTACGAGCAGTACTTC; cdr3_aa: CASSPNGNVYEQYF; d_call: NA; j_call: TRBJ2-7; clone_size: NA; v_call: TRBV14
cdr3_nt: TGTGCCAGTAGTAAAGACAGGGACCTCCACGAGCAGTACTTC; cdr3_aa: CASSKDRDLHEQYF; d_call: TRBD1; j_call: TRBJ2-7; clone_size: NA; v_call: TRBV19
cdr3_nt: TGTGCCAGCAGTTCCCTCGGAGGAGGGACTAGCGCTAATGAGCAGTTCTTC; cdr3_aa: CASSSLGGGTSANEQFF; d_call: TRBD2; j_call: TRBJ2-1; clone_size: NA; v_call: TRBV27
cdr3_nt: TGTGCCAGCAGCGAGGAGCCTGACAGTCCAGGAGGCTATGGCTACACCTTC; cdr3_aa: CASSEEPDSPGGYGYTF; d_call: NA; j_call: TRBJ1-2; clone_size: NA; v_call: TRBV9
cdr3_nt: TGTGCCTGGAGTAGTGAGTCCCTCAACCGGTATTTT; cdr3_aa: CAWSSESLNRYF; d_call: NA; j_call: TRBJ2-3; clone_size: NA; v_call: TRBV30
cdr3_nt: TGTGCCAGCTCACCAGTAGGGGTCTCCTACGAGCAGTACTTC; cdr3_aa: CASSPVGVSYEQYF; d_call: NA; j_call: TRBJ2-7; clone_size: NA; v_call: TRBV18
cdr3_nt: TGTGCCAGCAGCTTGAGGGTAAATGAAGCTTTCTTT; cdr3_aa: CASSLRVNEAFF; d_call: NA; j_call: TRBJ1-1; clone_size: NA; v_call: TRBV5-6
cdr3_nt: TGTGCCAGCAGCTTAAAGAGACGACTAGTAAACTCCTACAATGAGCAGTTCTTC; cdr3_aa: CASSLKRRLVNSYNEQFF; d_call: NA; j_call: TRBJ2-1; clone_size: NA; v_call: TRBV7-3
cdr3_nt: TGTGCCAGCAGTTACTCCGGGACAGAAAATCAGCCCCAGCATTTT; cdr3_aa: CASSYSGTENQPQHF; d_call: TRBD1; j_call: TRBJ1-5; clone_size: once; v_call: TRBV6-6
cdr3_nt: TGTGCCAGCAGTGAAGCCGTTTATCAGCCCCAGCATTTT; cdr3_aa: CASSEAVYQPQHF; d_call: NA; j_call: TRBJ1-5; clone_size: NA; v_call: TRBV6-1
cdr3_nt: TGTGCTAGTGGCCAGTCGGACAGCTACGAGCAGTACTTC; cdr3_aa: CASGQSDSYEQYF; d_call: NA; j_call: TRBJ2-7; clone_size: NA; v_call: TRBV12-5
cdr3_nt: TGTGCCAGCAGTTACCCCAAGTTCCCCGAGCAGTACTTC; cdr3_aa: CASSYPKFPEQYF; d_call: NA; j_call: TRBJ2-7; clone_size: once; v_call: TRBV6-6
cdr3_nt: TGTGCCAGCAGTAGACGGGACAGGGCGAACTATGGCTACACCTTC; cdr3_aa: CASSRRDRANYGYTF; d_call: TRBD1; j_call: TRBJ1-2; clone_size: NA; v_call: TRBV6-5